The 14 T cell receptor beta chains below come from one sample, sequenced in a study of blood T cell repertoires in COVID-19. Some clones are missing from TCRdb's copy, which holds only in-frame ones; the method was immunoSEQ multiplex PCR. The profile covers 60,000 or so clones, with roughly 90% appearing a single time and 13% to 15% taken by the ten largest. The sequencing sample was made of peripheral blood. The receptors shown here come from a human donor with active COVID-19. The donor label of this sample is uncertain.

CDR3 sequence reads: CASMREGVSTKKNSPLHF. In DNA, the CDR3 is TGTGCCAGTATGCGAGAGGGGGTGTCGACGAAAAAGAATTCACCCCTCCACTTT. This sequence joins TRBV19 and TRBJ1-6, with D possibly TRBD1 on 6 matching bases. The ends were cut back, 7 bases at V and 7 bases at J, with 26 bases in the middle. The V gene's germline CDR1 is LNHDA and CDR2 SQIVND (reference sequence). The CDR3 contains 18 residues.

The chain links TRBV12-3 or TRBV12-4 to TRBJ1-6, with D unclear. The CDR3 is 12 amino acids. Trimming pared 3 bases from V and 7 bases from J, leaving 4 bases between. The CDR3 bases are TGTGCCAGCAGTTTCAGGAATTCACCCCTCCACTTT. The encoded protein is CASSFRNSPLHF.

The J gene is TRBJ1-1, the V gene TRBV3-1 (or the pseudogene TRBV3-2), with TRBD1 matching 8 bases. Germline CDR1 is LGHDT and CDR2 is YNNKEL (reference sequence). With 6 bases clipped from V and 0 bases from J, the junction kept 6 bases outside the gene matches. The CDR3 is made up of 15 amino acids. DNA for the CDR3: TGTGCCAGCAGTCGGGACAGGTTAATGAACACTGAAGCTTTCTTT. Translating gives CASSRDRLMNTEAFF.

This chain joins TRBV20-1 and TRBJ1-2, with D hard to call. The V gene lost 3 bases and the J gene lost 8 bases, with 10 bases spanning the gap. The CDR3 sequence is 11 residues long. Germline V gene data show CDR1 as DFQATT and CDR2 as SNEGSKA (reference sequence). For the CDR3, the DNA is TGCAGTGCTAGGAGGGCGATAGGCTACACCTTC. It is translated as CSARRAIGYTF.

The chain is built from TRBV29-1 and TRBJ2-1; D ambiguous. Trimming took 3 bases from V and 7 from J, leaving 13 bases between them. The germline V gene has CDR1 SQVTM and CDR2 ANQGSEA. The CDR3 loop spans 13 amino acids. Written as DNA, the CDR3 is TGCAGCGTTGAGGCGGCCGCTGGGAATGAGCAGTTCTTC. Translated: CSVEAAAGNEQFF.

The sample holds one count of this clone. The chain's CDR3 is CASSLVTGSSTDTQYF. CDR3 nucleotide sequence: TGTGCCAGCAGCTTAGTTACCGGGTCTAGCACAGATACGCAGTATTTT. This sequence joins TRBV11-1 and TRBJ2-3; D not resolved. Trimming removed 1 base from V and 0 bases from J, with 11 bases in between. The CDR3 totals 16 residues. CDR1 and CDR2 from the germline V gene are SGHAT and FQDESV (reference sequence).

The chain employs TRBV11-3 and TRBJ2-1, with D unclear. This CDR3 is 12 amino acids long. The V end was cut by 4 bases, the J end by 2 bases, with 3 bases between. Germline loops: CDR1 SGHNT, CDR2 YENEEA. The CDR3 protein is CASSSTYNEQFF. As DNA, the CDR3 is TGTGCCAGCAGCTCTACCTACAATGAGCAGTTCTTC.

CDR3 in DNA: TGTGCCAGCAGCTCGGACAGGTTCGCTAATGAAAAACTGTTTTTT. It codes for CASSSDRFANEKLFF. This sequence joins TRBV9 and TRBJ1-4; 7 nucleotides agree with TRBD1. Germline values: CDR1 SGDLS, CDR2 YYNGEE. The trim removed 4 bases at V and 3 bases at J, leaving 6 bases unmatched. The CDR3 is 15 amino acids.

The chain couples TRBV7-9 to TRBJ2-5; TRBD2 agrees at 9 bases. V lost 2 bases to trimming and J lost 1 base; unmatched junction nucleotides: 5. The CDR3 is 16 amino acids. The germline gives CDR1 SEHNR, CDR2 FQNEAQ (reference sequence). CDR3 loop: CASSLWLAGIQETQYF. CDR3 bases: TGTGCCAGCAGCTTATGGCTAGCGGGAATCCAAGAGACCCAGTACTTC.

V usage is TRBV30 and J usage is TRBJ2-7; 8 bases fit TRBD1. V lost 5 bases to trimming and J lost 0 bases; unmatched junction nucleotides: 6. Germline V CDR1 and CDR2: GTSNPN, SVGIG (reference sequence). There are 14 residues in the CDR3. CDR3 in DNA: TGTGCCTGGTCCTGGACAGGGCCCTCCTACGAGCAGTACTTC. Translating it yields CAWSWTGPSYEQYF. The full variable domain, completed using reference TRBV30 and TRBJ2-7, is SQTIHQWPATLVQPVGSPLSLECTVEGTSNPNLYWYRQAAGRGLQLLFYSVGIGQISSEVPQNLSASRPQDRQFILSSKKLLLSDSGFYLCAWSWTGPSYEQYFGPGTRLTVT.

Only a few counts were recorded for this clone. The chain has TRBV19 and TRBJ2-2, with D possibly being TRBD1 (6 bases). Germline CDR1 and CDR2: LNHDA and SQIVND (reference sequence). V was clipped by 7 bases and J by 1 base, with 7 bases between them. The CDR3 is 13 residues long. CDR3 coding DNA: TGTGCCAGTATGGGACAGAACACCGGGGAGCTGTTTTTT. Protein: CASMGQNTGELFF.

V usage is TRBV2 and J usage is TRBJ2-7; 9 bases agree with TRBD1. The CDR3 is 16 amino acids. CDR1 and CDR2 (germline): SNHLY, FYNNEI. Losses at the gene ends were 0 bases for V and 6 bases for J; bases not matched to a gene: 9. Here the CDR3 reads CASSEAPPGQGSEQYF. CDR3 DNA sequence: TGTGCCAGCAGTGAAGCTCCCCCGGGACAGGGAAGCGAGCAGTACTTC.

This clone came up once. The gene calls are TRBV7-9 and TRBJ1-2, with D tentatively TRBD1 (5 bases). This CDR3 region has 15 residues. Trimming pared 4 bases from V and 8 bases from J, leaving 20 bases between. The germline V gene has CDR1 SEHNR and CDR2 FQNEAQ (reference sequence). The CDR3 spells CASSSRRDLPEGYTF. The CDR3 bases are TGTGCCAGCAGCTCCCGTCGGGACTTACCCGAGGGCTACACCTTC.

The chain has TRBV12-5 and TRBJ1-1; 7 bases line up with TRBD1. The CDR3 is 13 amino acids. Trimming removed 4 bases from V and 7 bases from J; junction bases left unmatched: 6. The germline V gene has CDR1 LGHNT and CDR2 FRNRAP. The chain's CDR3 is CASGYDRDREAFF. The CDR3 DNA reads as TGTGCTAGTGGTTACGACAGGGATCGTGAAGCTTTCTTT.